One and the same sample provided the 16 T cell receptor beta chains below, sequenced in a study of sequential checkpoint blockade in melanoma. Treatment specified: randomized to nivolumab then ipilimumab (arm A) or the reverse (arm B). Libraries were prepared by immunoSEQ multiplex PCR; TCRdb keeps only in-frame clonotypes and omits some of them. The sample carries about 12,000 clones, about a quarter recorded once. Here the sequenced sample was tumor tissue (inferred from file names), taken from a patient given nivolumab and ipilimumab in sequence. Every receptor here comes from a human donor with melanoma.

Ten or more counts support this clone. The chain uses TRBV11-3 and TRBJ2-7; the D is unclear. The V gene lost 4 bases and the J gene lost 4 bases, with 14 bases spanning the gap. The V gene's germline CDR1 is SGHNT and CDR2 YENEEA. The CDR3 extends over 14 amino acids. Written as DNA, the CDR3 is TGTGCCAGCAGCTCCGGCCGGGCTAGATACGAGCAGTACTTC. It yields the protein CASSSGRARYEQYF.

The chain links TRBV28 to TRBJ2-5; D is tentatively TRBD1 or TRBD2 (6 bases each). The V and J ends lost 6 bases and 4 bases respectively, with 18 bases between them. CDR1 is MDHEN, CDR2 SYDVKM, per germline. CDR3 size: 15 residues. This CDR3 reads CASRQLLGGGETQYF. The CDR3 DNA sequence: TGTGCCAGCAGACAACTCCTCGGAGGGGGAGAGACCCAGTACTTC.

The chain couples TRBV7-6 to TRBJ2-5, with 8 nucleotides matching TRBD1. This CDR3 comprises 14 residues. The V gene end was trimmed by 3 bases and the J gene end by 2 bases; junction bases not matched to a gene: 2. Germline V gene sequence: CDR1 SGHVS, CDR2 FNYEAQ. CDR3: CASSLYRGQETQYF. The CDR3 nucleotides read TGTGCCAGCAGCTTGTACAGGGGGCAAGAGACCCAGTACTTC.

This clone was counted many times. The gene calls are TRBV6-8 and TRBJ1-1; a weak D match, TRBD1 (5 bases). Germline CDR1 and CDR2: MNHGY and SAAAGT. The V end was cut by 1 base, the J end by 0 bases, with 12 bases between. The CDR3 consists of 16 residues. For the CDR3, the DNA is TGTGCCAGCAGTTACTGGTTGGCAGGGATGAACACTGAAGCTTTCTTT. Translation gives CASSYWLAGMNTEAFF.

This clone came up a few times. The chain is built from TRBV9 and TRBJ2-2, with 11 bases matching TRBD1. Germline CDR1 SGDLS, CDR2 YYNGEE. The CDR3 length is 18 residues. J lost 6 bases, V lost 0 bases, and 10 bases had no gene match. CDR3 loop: CASSVDLRWTGGSGELFF. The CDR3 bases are TGTGCCAGCAGCGTAGACCTCCGGTGGACAGGGGGCTCCGGGGAGCTGTTTTTT.

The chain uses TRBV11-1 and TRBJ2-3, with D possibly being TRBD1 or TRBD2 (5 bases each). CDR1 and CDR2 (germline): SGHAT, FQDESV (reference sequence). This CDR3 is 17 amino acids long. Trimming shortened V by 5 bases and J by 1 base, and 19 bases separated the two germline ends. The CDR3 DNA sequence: TGTGCCAGCAGCCAGACAGCCGGGGTGGTAGGCACAGATACGCAGTATTTT. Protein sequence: CASSQTAGVVGTDTQYF.

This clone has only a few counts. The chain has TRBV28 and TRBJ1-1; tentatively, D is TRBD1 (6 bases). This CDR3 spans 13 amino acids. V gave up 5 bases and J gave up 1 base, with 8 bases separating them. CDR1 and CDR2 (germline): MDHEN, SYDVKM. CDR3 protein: CASSRGGNTEAFF. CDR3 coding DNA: TGTGCCAGCAGTAGGGGGGGGAACACTGAAGCTTTCTTT.

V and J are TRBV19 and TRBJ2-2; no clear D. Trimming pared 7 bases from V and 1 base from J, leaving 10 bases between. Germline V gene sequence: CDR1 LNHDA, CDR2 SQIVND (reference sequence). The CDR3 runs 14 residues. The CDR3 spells CASTQQRNTGELFF. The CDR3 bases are TGTGCCAGTACGCAGCAGAGGAACACCGGGGAGCTGTTTTTT. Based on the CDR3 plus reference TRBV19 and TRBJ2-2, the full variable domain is DGGITQSPKYLFRKEGQNVTLSCEQNLNHDAMYWYRQDPGQGLRLIYYSQIVNDFQKGDIAEGYSVSREKKESFPLTVTSAQKNPTAFYLCASTQQRNTGELFFGEGSRLTVL.

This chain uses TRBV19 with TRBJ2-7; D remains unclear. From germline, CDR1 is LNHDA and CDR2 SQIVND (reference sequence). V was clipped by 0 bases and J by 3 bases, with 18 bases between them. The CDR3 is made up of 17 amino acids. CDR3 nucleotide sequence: TGTGCCAGTAGTATAGACTGGGCCCCATGGGAATGCTACGAGCAGTACTTC. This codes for CASSIDWAPWECYEQYF.

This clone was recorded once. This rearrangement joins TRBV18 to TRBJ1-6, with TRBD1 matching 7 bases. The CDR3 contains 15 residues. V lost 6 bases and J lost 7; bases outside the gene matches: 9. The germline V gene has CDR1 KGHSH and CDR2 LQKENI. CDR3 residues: CASSPSGGANSPLHF. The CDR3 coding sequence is TGTGCCAGCTCGCCCTCAGGGGGTGCGAATTCACCCCTCCACTTT.

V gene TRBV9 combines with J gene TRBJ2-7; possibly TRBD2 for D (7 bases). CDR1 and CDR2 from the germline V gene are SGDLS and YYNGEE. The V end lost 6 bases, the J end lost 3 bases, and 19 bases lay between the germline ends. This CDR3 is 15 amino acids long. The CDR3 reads CASTGEGVLFYEQYF. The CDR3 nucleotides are TGTGCCAGCACCGGGGAGGGGGTCCTTTTCTACGAGCAGTACTTC.

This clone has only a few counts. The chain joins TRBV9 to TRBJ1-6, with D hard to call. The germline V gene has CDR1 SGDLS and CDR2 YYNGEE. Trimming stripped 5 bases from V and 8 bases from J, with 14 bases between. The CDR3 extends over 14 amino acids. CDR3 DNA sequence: TGTGCCAGCAGTGACGACGGGAGCTATTCACCCCTCCACTTT. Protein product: CASSDDGSYSPLHF.

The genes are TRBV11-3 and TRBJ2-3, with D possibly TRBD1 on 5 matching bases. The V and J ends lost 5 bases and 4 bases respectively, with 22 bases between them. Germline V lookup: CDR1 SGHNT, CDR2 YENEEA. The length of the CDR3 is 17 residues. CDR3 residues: CASSPKPLRGASDTQYF. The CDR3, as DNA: TGTGCCAGCAGCCCCAAGCCGCTGCGTGGGGCATCAGATACGCAGTATTTT.

CDR3 nucleotides: TGCGCCAGCAGCTTGGGCGGGGACTACGGGGTGCAGTTCTTC. It yields the protein CASSLGGDYGVQFF. V and J are TRBV5-1 and TRBJ2-1; 7 bases agree with TRBD2. The ends lost 0 bases at V and 12 bases at J; junction bases unmatched: 9. The length of the CDR3 is 14 residues. CDR1 is SGHRS and CDR2 is YFSETQ in the germline V gene.

Here the CDR3 reads CAISHRVRDEQYF. The DNA of the CDR3 is TGTGCCATCAGCCACAGGGTTAGGGACGAGCAGTACTTC. The chain carries TRBV6-8 and TRBJ2-7; D is possibly TRBD1 (6 bases). From germline, CDR1 is MNHGY and CDR2 SAAAGT. Trimming left V 10 bases short and J 5 bases short, with 18 bases between. The CDR3 consists of 13 residues.

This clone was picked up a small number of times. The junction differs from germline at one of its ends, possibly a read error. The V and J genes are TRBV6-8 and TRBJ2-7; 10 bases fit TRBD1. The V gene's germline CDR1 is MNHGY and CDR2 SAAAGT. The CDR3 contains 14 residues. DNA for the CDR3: TGTGCCATCAGTTTCTGGGACAGGGGAAACGAGCAGTACTTC. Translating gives CAISFWDRGNEQYF.